The 14 T cell receptor beta chains in this list originate from one sample, sequenced in a study of cytomegalovirus exposure and HLA in healthy donors. 60 Vbeta and 13 Jbeta primers were used in PCR. Clones were read by immunoSEQ multiplex PCR, and TCRdb kept only the in-frame ones, dropping some. This sample has some 140,000 clones, with around 79% found just once. Sample: PBMCs. These receptors were collected from a man between 18 and 29 years old in good health and CMV-seronegative.

This clone was observed a few times. This chain connects TRBV7-2 to TRBJ2-7, with TRBD1 matching over 7 bases. The V segment lost 5 bases and the J segment 3 bases; nucleotides outside the gene matches: 10. Per germline, CDR1 SGHTA and CDR2 FQGNSA. The length of the CDR3 is 15 residues. DNA of the CDR3: TGTGCCAGCAGCCGCGGACAGGTCAACAACTACGAGCAGTACTTC. Its protein product is CASSRGQVNNYEQYF.

J is TRBJ2-5 and V is TRBV6-1; possibly TRBD1 for D (5 bases). The CDR3 covers 18 residues. Trimming took 4 bases from V and 1 from J, leaving 22 bases between them. The germline V gene encodes CDR1 MNHNS and CDR2 SASEGT. CDR3 region: CASSAGFEDRDFQETQYF. DNA for the CDR3: TGTGCCAGCAGTGCAGGGTTTGAGGATAGAGACTTCCAAGAGACCCAGTACTTC.

This chain joins TRBV7-2 and TRBJ1-2; D may be TRBD1 (6 bases). The CDR3 is 14 amino acids. V lost 3 bases to trimming and J lost 4 bases, with 12 bases between them. CDR1 SGHTA and CDR2 FQGNSA come from the germline V gene. CDR3 residues: CASSLSGTSYGYTF. CDR3 DNA sequence: TGTGCCAGCAGCTTGTCCGGGACATCCTATGGCTACACCTTC.

The chain links TRBV29-1 to TRBJ2-3, with D perhaps TRBD1 (6 bases). The CDR3 runs 12 residues. The germline V gene has CDR1 SQVTM and CDR2 ANQGSEA. The V end was cut by 7 bases, the J end by 0 bases, with 8 bases between. The CDR3 region is CSGGPSTDTQYF. In nucleotides, the CDR3 is TGCAGCGGGGGGCCCAGCACAGATACGCAGTATTTT.

J is TRBJ2-5 and V is TRBV2; unclear D gene. Germline CDR1 reads SNHLY; CDR2 reads FYNNEI. There are 13 residues in the CDR3. V was clipped by 7 bases and J by 1 base, with 10 bases between them. The CDR3: CASNALVQETQYF. The DNA of the CDR3 is TGTGCCAGCAACGCCCTAGTCCAAGAGACCCAGTACTTC. Full variable domain (missing parts from reference TRBV2 and TRBJ2-5): EPEVTQTPSHQVTQMGQEVILRCVPISNHLYFYWYRQILGQKVEFLVSFYNNEISEKSEIFDDQFSVERPDGSNFTLKIRSTKLEDSAMYFCASNALVQETQYFGPGTRLLVL.

The chain combines TRBV5-1 with TRBJ2-5; TRBD1 matches 7 bases. Germline loops: CDR1 SGHRS, CDR2 YFSETQ. CDR3 length equals 15 residues. Losses at the gene ends were 1 base for V and 2 bases for J; bases not matched to a gene: 5. The CDR3 DNA reads as TGCGCCAGCAGCTTGTCAGGGACAGAACAAGAGACCCAGTACTTC. It codes for CASSLSGTEQETQYF.

This chain joins TRBV5-1 and TRBJ1-1, with 7 positions matching TRBD1. Germline V gene sequence: CDR1 SGHRS, CDR2 YFSETQ. The CDR3 consists of 14 residues. V lost 4 bases, J lost 7 bases, and 10 bases stayed unmatched. The CDR3 sequence: CASSPTLGQIEAFF. The CDR3 nucleotides are TGCGCCAGCAGCCCCACCCTGGGACAGATTGAAGCTTTCTTT.

J is TRBJ1-2 and V is TRBV6-5, with a tentative D call TRBD1 (5 bases). Trimming pared 7 bases from V and 0 bases from J, leaving 15 bases between. The CDR3 covers 15 residues. CDR1 and CDR2 (germline): MNHEY, SVGAGI. The CDR3 is CASTPGGPANYGYTF. The CDR3 region has the DNA TGTGCCAGCACCCCGGGGGGTCCAGCTAACTATGGCTACACCTTC.

J is TRBJ1-2 and V is TRBV19, with unresolved D. V was cut by 0 bases and J by 8 bases, with 13 bases left in between. This CDR3 contains 14 residues. Germline CDR1 is LNHDA and CDR2 is SQIVND (reference sequence). The CDR3 nucleotides are TGTGCCAGTAGTATAGACCGTGGGCGTGGAGGCTACACCTTC. Translation: CASSIDRGRGGYTF.

The chain recombines TRBV27 with TRBJ2-7; TRBD1 matches 7 bases. The ends lost 4 bases at V and 4 bases at J; junction bases unmatched: 4. CDR3 length: 13 residues. CDR1 is MNHEY, CDR2 SMNVEV, per germline (reference sequence). This CDR3 reads CASSSGQNYEQYV. CDR3 DNA sequence: TGTGCCAGCAGTTCGGGACAGAATTACGAGCAGTACGTC.

In this sample, this clone turned up a few times. The CDR3, as DNA: TGTGCCAGCAGCCAGCGGGGGTGGGGGACTGAAGCTTTCTTT. Translation gives CASSQRGWGTEAFF. The chain recombines TRBV7-8 with TRBJ1-1, with D tentatively TRBD1 (5 bases). Trimming took 5 bases from V and 5 from J, leaving 15 bases between them. The CDR3 covers 14 residues. Germline V lookup: CDR1 SGHVS, CDR2 FQNEAQ. Complete variable domain (other parts from reference TRBV7-8 and TRBJ1-1): GAGVSQSPRYKVAKRGQDVALRCDPISGHVSLFWYQQALGQGPEFLTYFQNEAQLDKSGLPSDRFFAERPEGSVSTLKIQRTQQEDSAVYLCASSQRGWGTEAFFGQGTRLTVV.

The rearrangement joins TRBV5-4 to TRBJ2-7; TRBD1 matches at 7 bases. Germline assignment: CDR1 SGHNT and CDR2 YYREEE (reference sequence). The length of the CDR3 is 15 residues. J lost 1 base, V lost 5 bases, and 9 bases had no gene match. The DNA of the CDR3 is TGTGCCAGCAGTTCAAAGGACAGGCAATCCTACGAGCAGTACTTC. This translates into CASSSKDRQSYEQYF.

The chain has TRBV7-8 and TRBJ2-3, with D possibly TRBD1 on 6 matching bases. The germline CDR1 and CDR2 sequences are SGHVS and FQNEAQ. Between the trimmed V and J ends, which lost 5 bases and 0 bases, there was a span of 15 bases. There are 16 residues in the CDR3. CDR3 sequence: CASSTWTATSTDTQYF. The CDR3 nucleotides read TGTGCCAGCAGCACTTGGACAGCTACTAGCACAGATACGCAGTATTTT.

The chain links TRBV5-8 to TRBJ2-1; D is perhaps TRBD2 (7 bases). The CDR3 loop spans 16 amino acids. V lost 4 bases to trimming and J lost 2 bases, with 16 bases between them. CDR1 and CDR2 (germline): SGHTS, YDEGEE. CDR3 sequence reads: CASSAGLRGPYNEQFF. The CDR3 nucleotides read TGTGCCAGCAGCGCGGGACTGCGGGGGCCCTACAATGAGCAGTTCTTC.